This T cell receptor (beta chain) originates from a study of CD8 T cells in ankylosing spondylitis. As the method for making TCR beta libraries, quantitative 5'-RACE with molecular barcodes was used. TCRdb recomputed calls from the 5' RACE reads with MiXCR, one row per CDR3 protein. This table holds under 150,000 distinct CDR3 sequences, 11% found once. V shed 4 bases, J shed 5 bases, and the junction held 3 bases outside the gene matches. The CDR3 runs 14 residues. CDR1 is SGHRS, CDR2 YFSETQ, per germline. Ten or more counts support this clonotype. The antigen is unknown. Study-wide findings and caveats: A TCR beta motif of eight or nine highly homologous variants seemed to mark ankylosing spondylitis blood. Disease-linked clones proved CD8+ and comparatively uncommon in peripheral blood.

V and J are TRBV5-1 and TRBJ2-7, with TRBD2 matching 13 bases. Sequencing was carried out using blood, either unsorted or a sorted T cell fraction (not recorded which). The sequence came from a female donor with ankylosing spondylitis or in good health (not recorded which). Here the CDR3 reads CASSRLAGGHEQYF. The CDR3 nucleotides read TGCGCCAGCAGCCGACTAGCGGGAGGCCACGAGCAGTACTTC.